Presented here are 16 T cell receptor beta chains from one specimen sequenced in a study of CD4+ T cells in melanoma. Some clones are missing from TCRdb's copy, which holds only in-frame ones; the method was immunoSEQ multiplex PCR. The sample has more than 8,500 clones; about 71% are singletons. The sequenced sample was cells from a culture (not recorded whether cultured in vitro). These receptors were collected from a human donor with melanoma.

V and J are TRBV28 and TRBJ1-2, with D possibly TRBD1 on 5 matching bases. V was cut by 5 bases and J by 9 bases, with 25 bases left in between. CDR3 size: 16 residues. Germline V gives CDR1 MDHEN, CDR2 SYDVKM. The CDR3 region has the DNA TGTGCCAGCAGTAACCGGGGCGGGGGGGATGGACGTCGCTACACCTTC. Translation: CASSNRGGGDGRRYTF.

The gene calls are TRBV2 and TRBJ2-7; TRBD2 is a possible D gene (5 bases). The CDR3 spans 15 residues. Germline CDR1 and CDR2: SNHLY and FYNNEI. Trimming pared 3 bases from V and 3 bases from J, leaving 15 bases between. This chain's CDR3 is CASSESLGHGYEQYF. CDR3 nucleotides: TGTGCCAGCAGTGAGTCACTAGGTCACGGCTACGAGCAGTACTTC.

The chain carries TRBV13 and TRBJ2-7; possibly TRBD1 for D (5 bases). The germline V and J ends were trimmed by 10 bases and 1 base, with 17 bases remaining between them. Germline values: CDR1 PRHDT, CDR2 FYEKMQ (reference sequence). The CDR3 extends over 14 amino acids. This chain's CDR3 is CATHPIRQSYEQYF. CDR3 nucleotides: TGTGCCACCCACCCTATCCGACAGTCCTACGAGCAGTACTTC. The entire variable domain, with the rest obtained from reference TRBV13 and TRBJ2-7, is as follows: AAGVIQSPRHLIKEKRETATLKCYPIPRHDTVYWYQQGPGQDPQFLISFYEKMQSDKGSIPDRFSAQQFSDYHSELNMSSLELGDSALYFCATHPIRQSYEQYFGPGTRLTVT.

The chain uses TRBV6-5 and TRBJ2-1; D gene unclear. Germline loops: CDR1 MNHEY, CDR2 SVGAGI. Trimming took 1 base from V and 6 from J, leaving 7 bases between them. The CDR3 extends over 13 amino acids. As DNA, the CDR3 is TGTGCCAGCAGTTACTGGGGTAGCAATGAGCAGTTCTTC. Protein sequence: CASSYWGSNEQFF.

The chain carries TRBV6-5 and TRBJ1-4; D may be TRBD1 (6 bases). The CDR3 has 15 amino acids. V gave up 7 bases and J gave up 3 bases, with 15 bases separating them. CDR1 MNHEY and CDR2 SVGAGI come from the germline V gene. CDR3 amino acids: CASKPEGVANEKLFF. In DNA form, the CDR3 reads TGTGCCAGCAAACCCGAGGGGGTGGCTAATGAAAAACTGTTTTTT.

The CDR3 DNA sequence: TGTGCCATCGGGGGAGCTCTCGCGGAGCAGTTCTTC. The encoded protein is CAIGGALAEQFF. The chain links TRBV10-3 to TRBJ2-1, with D perhaps matching TRBD1 or TRBD2 (5 bases each). CDR1 is ENHRY, CDR2 SYGVKD, per germline. V lost 8 bases and J 10 bases, leaving 15 bases between the germline ends. The CDR3 covers 12 residues.

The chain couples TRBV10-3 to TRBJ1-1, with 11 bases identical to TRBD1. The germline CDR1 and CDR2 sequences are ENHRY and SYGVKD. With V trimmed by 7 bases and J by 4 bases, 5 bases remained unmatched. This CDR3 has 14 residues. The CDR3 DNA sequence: TGTGCCATCAACGGACAGGGGGCAGGCACTGAAGCTTTCTTT. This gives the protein CAINGQGAGTEAFF.

This CDR3 reads CASSLSPGLAGSTGELFF. CDR3 bases: TGTGCCAGCAGCTTATCACCGGGACTAGCGGGGAGTACCGGGGAGCTGTTTTTT. The chain employs TRBV7-3 and TRBJ2-2, with TRBD2 identical over 13 bases. The CDR3 loop spans 18 amino acids. The ends lost 2 bases at V and 5 bases at J; junction bases unmatched: 8. CDR1 SGHTA and CDR2 FQGTGA come from the germline V gene.

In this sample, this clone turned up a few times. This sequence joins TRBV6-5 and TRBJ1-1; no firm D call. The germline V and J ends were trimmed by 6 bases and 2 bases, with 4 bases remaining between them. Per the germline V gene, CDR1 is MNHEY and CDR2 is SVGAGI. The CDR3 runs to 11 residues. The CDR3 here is CASRLNTEAFF. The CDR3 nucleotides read TGTGCCAGCAGATTAAACACTGAAGCTTTCTTT.

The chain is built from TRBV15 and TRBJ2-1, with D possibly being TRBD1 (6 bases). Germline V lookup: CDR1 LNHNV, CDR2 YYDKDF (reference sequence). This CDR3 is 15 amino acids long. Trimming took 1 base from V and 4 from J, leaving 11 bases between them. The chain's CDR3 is CATSRVTGPYNEQFF. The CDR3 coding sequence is TGTGCCACCAGCAGAGTGACAGGTCCTTACAATGAGCAGTTCTTC.

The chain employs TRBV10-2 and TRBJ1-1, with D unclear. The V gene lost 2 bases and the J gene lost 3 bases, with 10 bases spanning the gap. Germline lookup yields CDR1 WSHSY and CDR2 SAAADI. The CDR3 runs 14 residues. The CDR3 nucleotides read TGCGCCAGCAGTGAGAGTGGGAGGTACACTGAAGCTTTCTTT. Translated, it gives CASSESGRYTEAFF.

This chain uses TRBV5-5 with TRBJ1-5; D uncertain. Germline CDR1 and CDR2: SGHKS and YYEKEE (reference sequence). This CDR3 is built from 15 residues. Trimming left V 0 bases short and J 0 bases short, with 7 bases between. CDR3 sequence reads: CASSLGAYSNQPQHF. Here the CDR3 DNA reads TGTGCCAGCAGCTTGGGGGCGTATAGCAATCAGCCCCAGCATTTT.

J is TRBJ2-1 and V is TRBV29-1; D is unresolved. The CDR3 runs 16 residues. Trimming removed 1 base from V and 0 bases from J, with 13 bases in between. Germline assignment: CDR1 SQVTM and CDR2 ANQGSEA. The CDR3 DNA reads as TGCAGCGTTGAAGGGGCGGAGACACTCTCCTACAATGAGCAGTTCTTC. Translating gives CSVEGAETLSYNEQFF.

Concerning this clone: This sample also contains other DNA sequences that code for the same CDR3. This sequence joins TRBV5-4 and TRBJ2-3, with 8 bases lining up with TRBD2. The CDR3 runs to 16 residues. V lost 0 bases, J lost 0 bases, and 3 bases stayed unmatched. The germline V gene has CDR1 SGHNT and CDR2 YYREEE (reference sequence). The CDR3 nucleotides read TGTGCCAGCAGCTTGGGAGCGGGGGTTAGCACAGATACGCAGTATTTT. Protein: CASSLGAGVSTDTQYF.

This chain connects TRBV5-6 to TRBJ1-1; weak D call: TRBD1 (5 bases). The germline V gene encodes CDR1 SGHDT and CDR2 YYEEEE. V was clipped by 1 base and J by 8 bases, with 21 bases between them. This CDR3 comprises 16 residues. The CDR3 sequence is CASSLLTGRIWSEAFF. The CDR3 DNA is TGTGCCAGCAGCTTGCTTACAGGACGCATCTGGTCGGAAGCTTTCTTT.

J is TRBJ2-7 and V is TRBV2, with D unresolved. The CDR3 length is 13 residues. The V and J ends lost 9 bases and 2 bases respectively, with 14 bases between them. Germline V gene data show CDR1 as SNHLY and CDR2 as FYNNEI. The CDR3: CASYGSVAYEQYF. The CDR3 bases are TGTGCCAGTTACGGCTCGGTAGCCTACGAGCAGTACTTC.